The sequence of this T cell receptor (beta chain) was determined in a study of T-cell memory formation after mild COVID-19. With constant-segment primers, 5'RACE yielded cDNA libraries of TCR alpha and TCR beta that carried sample barcodes and UMIs. TCRdb passed the 5' RACE reads through MiXCR, listing each CDR3 protein once. Found here are more than 250,000 distinct CDR3 sequences, over 15% of them singletons; the top ten hold roughly 21%. General observations from the study: Nothing confirmed that second-wave clones peaking on day 37 were specific for SARS-CoV-2. The study found balanced CD4/CD8 in clones contracting day 15 to 85 and a CD4+ lean in later expanders.

The germline CDR1 and CDR2 sequences are SGHTA and FQGNSA. The CDR3 extends over 13 amino acids. Deletions cut 3 bases from V and 6 bases from J, with 11 bases between. There are a few counts of this clonotype. Antigen specificity is unknown. The chain carries TRBV7-2 and TRBJ1-1; possible D gene TRBD1, 5 bases. The receptor comes from a man aged 18 to 29 who had mild COVID-19 (a few samples of this study predate the infection). Cell type and time point are not known. Source material: PBMCs or a T cell subset sorted from them (not recorded which). DNA of the CDR3: TGTGCCAGCAGCTTTGGGGGTTTGCCTGAAGCTTTCTTT. It encodes CASSFGGLPEAFF.